Listed below are T cell receptor beta chains from one sample, sequenced in a study of neurological immune-mediated disorders. TCRdb redid the calling of the 5' RACE reads with MiXCR, one entry per CDR3 protein. The table lists about 65,000 distinct CDR3 sequences, under 5% of them singletons. Source material: PBMCs. All receptors derive from a man aged 45-65 years with multiple sclerosis. Both conserved end residues are part of each CDR3. The order of the fields is V gene, J gene, clone size, D gene, CDR3 DNA, CDR3 protein. D genes are given only for firm matches. The size entry gives how often the clone was seen (once, few, many) or a class if it is expanded.

>TRBV7-2|TRBJ1-2|many|TRBD1
TGTGCCAGCAGCCAAACGACAGGGCAAGGTGGCTACACCTTC
CASSQTTGQGGYTF
>TRBV7-9|TRBJ2-1|many|TRBD2
TGTGCCAGCAGCCAACTAACCGGGACTAGCGGGGTTGGGCAGTTCTTC
CASSQLTGTSGVGQFF
>TRBV20-1|TRBJ2-5|few|.
TGCAGTGCTAGAGCTGGGGCGGAGACCCAGTACTTC
CSARAGAETQYF
>TRBV7-7|TRBJ2-2|many|.
TGTGCTAGCAGCCCGCGTGAAGTACCGGTGGCCGGGGAGCTGTTTTTT
CASSPREVPVAGELFF
>TRBV29-1|TRBJ1-4|many|.
TGCAGCGTTGAAAGAGGGGTCGTGGGAGAAAAACTGTTTTTT
CSVERGVVGEKLFF
>TRBV20-1|TRBJ1-6|many|.
TGCAGTGCTAGAGTTTCAGGGGTGAATTATAATTCACCCCTCCACTTT
CSARVSGVNYNSPLHF
>TRBV7-9|TRBJ1-5|many|.
TGTGCCAGCAGCCCAATAGAGGGGAGGGACACAATCGCCTCGCCCCAGCATTTT
CASSPIEGRDTIASPQHF
>TRBV27|TRBJ2-3|many|.
TGTGCCAGCAGAGCCGGGTCCGGGACCACAGATACGCAGTATTTT
CASRAGSGTTDTQYF
>TRBV12-3/TRBV12-4|TRBJ2-5|many|.
TGTGCCAGCAGTTTAGACAGGGAAGACCAGTACTTC
CASSLDREDQYF
>TRBV20-1|TRBJ2-3|many|TRBD1
TGCAGTGCTCCTCCCGGGACAGGCCGTTCTGGGCAGTATTTT
CSAPPGTGRSGQYF
>TRBV4-2|TRBJ1-1|many|.
TGTGCCAGCAGCGGGGAAGCTTACACTGAAGCTTTCTTT
CASSGEAYTEAFF
>TRBV7-8|TRBJ1-5|many|.
TGTGCCAGCAGCTTGACAAACAGGGTTCAGCCCCAGAATTTT
CASSLTNRVQPQNF
>TRBV5-1|TRBJ1-1|few|.
TGCGCCAGCAGCTTGTTGTCGATCTATAATGAAGCTTTCTTT
CASSLLSIYNEAFF
>TRBV7-3|TRBJ2-3|many|.
TGTGCCAGCAGCCCTAGCACGGCCACAGATACGCAGTATTTT
CASSPSTATDTQYF
>TRBV6-2/TRBV6-3|TRBJ2-1|once|.
TGTGCCAGCAGTTACCCTAATAGGGATGAGCAGTTCTTC
CASSYPNRDEQFF